These 15 T cell receptor beta chains were sequenced from one sample in a study of molecular identifiers for immune sequencing clone quantification. Each CDR3 protein gets one entry after TCRdb re-called the PCR reads with MiXCR. The repertoire holds more than 250,000 distinct CDR3 sequences, with 20% to 25% as singletons. The sequencing input was naive CD8+ T cells from blood, with Jurkat cell RNA spiked in. Subset specified: FACS-sorted CD8+CD4-CCR7+CD45RA+ naive T cells. Every receptor here comes from a human donor in good health. Some libraries in this study had Jurkat cell RNA spiked in.

V gene TRBV27 combines with J gene TRBJ2-5, with 8 bases lining up with TRBD1. There are 15 residues in the CDR3. V lost 2 bases and J lost 4; bases outside the gene matches: 6. Germline V gene data show CDR1 as MNHEY and CDR2 as SMNVEV (reference sequence). For the CDR3, the DNA is TGTGCCAGCAGTTTAGGGCAGGGGGCTTTAGAGACCCAGTACTTC. It yields the protein CASSLGQGALETQYF.

At least ten counts were recorded for this clonotype. The chain recombines TRBV7-9 with TRBJ2-3; no definite D call. CDR1 and CDR2 from the germline V gene are SEHNR and FQNEAQ (reference sequence). V was shortened by 0 bases and J by 6 bases, with 10 bases between the two germline ends. CDR3 length: 14 residues. This chain's CDR3 is CASSLALGEDTQYF. CDR3 nucleotides: TGTGCCAGCAGCTTAGCGCTGGGCGAGGATACGCAGTATTTT.

This clonotype was found a few times. V is TRBV20-1 and J is TRBJ2-7; D is undetermined. Trimming pared 6 bases from V and 2 bases from J, leaving 17 bases between. The germline V gene has CDR1 DFQATT and CDR2 SNEGSKA (reference sequence). The CDR3 has 14 residues. CDR3 loop: CSALVLRTPYEQYF. CDR3 coding DNA: TGCAGTGCCCTTGTTCTCAGGACGCCCTACGAGCAGTACTTC.

Concerning this clonotype itself: A single base separates this from a much larger clone, so it may be a read error. The CDR3 spells CATSDFETLNTRELFF. CDR3 coding DNA: TGTGCCACCAGTGATTTTGAGACATTGAACACCCGGGAGCTGTTTTTT. The chain is built from TRBV24-1 and TRBJ2-2; D call uncertain. The CDR3 sequence is 16 residues long. Germline CDR1 is KGHDR and CDR2 is SFDVKD.

In its sample, this clonotype was seen many times. The chain has TRBV7-8 and TRBJ2-7; unclear D gene. This CDR3 region has 15 residues. Germline V gives CDR1 SGHVS, CDR2 FQNEAQ. The germline V and J ends were trimmed by 1 base and 0 bases, with 10 bases remaining between them. The CDR3 is CASSLGVGSSYEQYF. Written as DNA, the CDR3 is TGTGCCAGCAGCTTAGGCGTCGGCAGCTCCTACGAGCAGTACTTC. Supplemented by reference TRBV7-8 and TRBJ2-7, the full variable domain reads GAGVSQSPRYKVAKRGQDVALRCDPISGHVSLFWYQQALGQGPEFLTYFQNEAQLDKSGLPSDRFFAERPEGSVSTLKIQRTQQEDSAVYLCASSLGVGSSYEQYFGPGTRLTVT.

In regard to this clonotype: This sequence may be a read error, since a much larger clone differs from it by one base. This chain links TRBV6-4 with TRBJ2-1, with a weak D call TRBD1 (8 bases). The CDR3 covers 18 residues. Germline-derived CDR1 and CDR2 are MRHNA and SNTAGT. Trimming shortened V by 0 bases and J by 1 base, and 16 bases separated the two germline ends. The CDR3 spells CASSDSEDREGSYNEQFF. The CDR3 DNA follows: TGTGCCAGCAGTGACTCGGAGGACAGGGAGGGTTCCTACAATGAGCAGTTCTTC.

The sample holds many counts of this clonotype. J is TRBJ1-2 and V is TRBV7-8, with D perhaps TRBD1 (6 bases). CDR1 and CDR2 (germline): SGHVS, FQNEAQ. The CDR3 extends over 17 amino acids. Trimming took off 1 base at V and 4 bases at J, with 19 bases between the two ends. CDR3 DNA: TGTGCCAGCAGCTTAGAAATATCCGGGGGCGATAGCTATGGCTACACCTTC. It encodes CASSLEISGGDSYGYTF.

The chain carries TRBV27 and TRBJ2-7; no clear D. The V end lost 11 bases, the J end lost 2 bases, and 22 bases lay between the germline ends. The CDR3 totals 15 residues. Germline V gene lookup returns CDR1 MNHEY and CDR2 SMNVEV (reference sequence). The CDR3 region is CASSQASTGPYEQYF. The CDR3 DNA is TGTGCCTCGAGTCAGGCTTCGACCGGCCCCTACGAGCAGTACTTC.

The chain joins TRBV12-3 or TRBV12-4 to TRBJ2-1; 7 positions match TRBD1. The CDR3 runs to 14 residues. V lost 5 bases to trimming and J lost 12 bases; unmatched junction nucleotides: 13. In nucleotides, the CDR3 is TGTGCCAGCAGTCCCCCGACAGGGCTTCATGGGCAGTTCTTC. Encoded protein: CASSPPTGLHGQFF.

Notes on this clonotype: A much larger clone differs by one base, so this may be a read error. The genes are TRBV7-9 and TRBJ2-7, with 7 nucleotides matching TRBD1. V lost 2 bases to trimming and J lost 2 bases; unmatched junction nucleotides: 6. Germline V gene sequence: CDR1 SEHNR, CDR2 FQNEAQ (reference sequence). The CDR3 sequence is 15 residues long. The chain's CDR3 is CASSLFIGQAYEQYF. In nucleotides, the CDR3 is TGTGCCAGCAGCTTATTTATAGGACAGGCCTACGAGCAGTACTTC.

This clonotype was seen a few times. The chain employs TRBV7-9 and TRBJ2-7, with TRBD2 identical over 8 bases. This CDR3 spans 16 amino acids. With 5 bases clipped from V and 3 bases from J, the junction kept 12 bases outside the gene matches. Germline CDR1 and CDR2: SEHNR and FQNEAQ (reference sequence). The CDR3, as DNA: TGTGCCAGCAGCCCCCGGGGGGGCGGTGCCCTCTACGAGCAGTACTTC. As protein: CASSPRGGGALYEQYF.

Remarks on this clonotype: One base away lies a much larger clone, so this may be a sequencing read error. The chain uses TRBV12-3 or TRBV12-4 and TRBJ1-1, with 7 bases fitting TRBD1. V shed 8 bases and J 6 bases; nucleotides not matched to a gene: 12. The CDR3 extends over 14 amino acids. The CDR3 protein is CASASTGFSPEAFF. Here the CDR3 DNA reads TGTGCCAGCGCCTCGACAGGGTTTAGCCCTGAAGCTTTCTTT.

The chain joins TRBV5-8 to TRBJ2-3; D is unresolved. Germline V gene sequence: CDR1 SGHTS, CDR2 YDEGEE. The V end lost 4 bases, the J end lost 2 bases, and 8 bases lay between the germline ends. This CDR3 has 13 residues. The CDR3 here is CASSRLPTDTQYF. The CDR3 bases are TGTGCCAGCAGCAGGCTCCCCACAGATACGCAGTATTTT.

This clonotype was found many times. The chain carries TRBV29-1 and TRBJ2-7, with 7 bases matching TRBD2. Germline V lookup: CDR1 SQVTM, CDR2 ANQGSEA. Unmatched junction bases numbered 8, after V lost 6 bases and J lost 0 bases. The CDR3 consists of 14 residues. The CDR3 sequence is CSVFLGGSSYEQYF. CDR3 nucleotide sequence: TGCAGCGTATTTCTCGGCGGGAGCTCCTACGAGCAGTACTTC.

This clonotype has at least ten counts. The genes are TRBV24-1 and TRBJ1-5; 7 bases are a match to TRBD1. Germline-derived CDR1 and CDR2 are KGHDR and SFDVKD. The CDR3 has 16 residues. The J segment lost 4 bases and the V segment lost 3 bases, leaving 8 bases of the junction unmatched. The CDR3 protein is CATSDLPKQGNQPQHF. The CDR3 DNA reads TGTGCCACCAGTGATCTACCTAAACAGGGGAATCAGCCCCAGCATTTT.